This passage covers 11 T cell receptor beta chains from one sample sequenced in a study of long-term antiretroviral therapy in people with HIV. With survey level as its setting, the immunoSEQ assay was v3.0. Assay: immunoSEQ multiplex PCR; the TCRdb copy retains only in-frame clones and omits some. The sample holds 15,000 or so clones, around 89% seen once. Sequences were derived from unsorted PBMCs, sampled 0.7 years before starting antiretroviral therapy. The receptors come from a man aged 50 to 59 with HIV.

The V call is TRBV7-8, the J call TRBJ1-1; 8 nucleotides align to TRBD1. V was clipped by 1 base and J by 4 bases; unmatched bases: 2. The CDR3 runs to 14 residues. CDR1 is SGHVS, CDR2 FQNEAQ, per germline. In nucleotides, the CDR3 is TGTGCCAGCAGCTTAGGGACAGGGCTCACTGAAGCTTTCTTT. Protein sequence: CASSLGTGLTEAFF.

This rearrangement joins TRBV29-1 to TRBJ1-5, with D hard to call. Deletions cut 1 base from V and 0 bases from J, with 4 bases between. Looked up from germline, CDR1 is SQVTM and CDR2 is ANQGSEA. The CDR3 sequence is 13 residues long. CDR3 loop: CSVEVYSNQPQHF. The CDR3 DNA sequence: TGCAGCGTTGAAGTATATAGCAATCAGCCCCAGCATTTT.

CDR3 residues: CASSEDRGKYGYTF. CDR3 DNA: TGTGCCAGCTCCGAGGACAGGGGGAAGTATGGCTACACCTTC. The chain employs TRBV18 and TRBJ1-2; 10 bases fit TRBD1. The germline V gene has CDR1 KGHSH and CDR2 LQKENI. The CDR3 spans 14 residues. Losses at the gene ends were 6 bases for V and 5 bases for J; bases not matched to a gene: 6.

This clone was detected once. As DNA, the CDR3 is TGTGCCAGCAGCTTAGCACCCACAGGGGCTGGAAACACCATATATTTT. Amino acid sequence: CASSLAPTGAGNTIYF. V usage is TRBV7-6 and J usage is TRBJ1-3; 7 nucleotides match TRBD1. The CDR3 contains 16 residues. The germline CDR1 and CDR2 sequences are SGHVS and FNYEAQ. V trimming: 0 bases; J trimming: 2 bases; junction bases outside the gene matches: 4.

This chain links TRBV27 with TRBJ1-5; D may be TRBD1 (5 bases). CDR3 size: 17 residues. Trimming removed 2 bases at V and 1 base at J, with 15 bases between. Germline V gene lookup returns CDR1 MNHEY and CDR2 SMNVEV (reference sequence). CDR3 sequence: CASSLAGDGGSNQPQHF. Written as DNA, the CDR3 is TGTGCCAGCAGTTTAGCGGGGGACGGTGGGAGCAATCAGCCCCAGCATTTT.

This clone was counted once. The J gene is TRBJ1-2, the V gene TRBV27; D gene unclear. The V and J ends lost 0 bases and 8 bases respectively, with 13 bases between them. The CDR3 consists of 14 residues. Germline CDR1 is MNHEY and CDR2 is SMNVEV (reference sequence). The CDR3 is CASSLSDQSRGYTF. The CDR3, as DNA: TGTGCCAGCAGTTTATCCGATCAGAGTAGGGGCTACACCTTC.

The chain carries TRBV18 and TRBJ2-5; D is uncertain. Per germline, CDR1 KGHSH and CDR2 LQKENI. The CDR3 is made up of 11 amino acids. The V gene lost 3 bases and the J gene lost 1 base, with 0 bases spanning the gap. The CDR3 region is CASSPQETQYF. The CDR3 nucleotides read TGTGCCAGCTCACCCCAAGAGACCCAGTACTTC.

The chain is built from TRBV30 and TRBJ2-3; D tentatively fits TRBD1 or TRBD2 (6 bases each). Trimming took 0 bases from V and 14 from J, leaving 15 bases between them. The CDR3 loop spans 12 amino acids. Per the germline V gene, CDR1 is GTSNPN and CDR2 is SVGIG (reference sequence). CDR3 sequence reads: CAWSVGGRFWYF. CDR3 bases: TGTGCCTGGAGTGTAGGGGGGCGTTTCTGGTATTTT.

The genes are TRBV10-1 and TRBJ2-1; 8 nucleotides line up with TRBD2. Losses at the gene ends were 3 bases for V and 8 bases for J; bases not matched to a gene: 6. The germline V gene has CDR1 WNHNN and CDR2 SYGVQD (reference sequence). This CDR3 region has 14 residues. The CDR3 region is CASSEWTSPHEQFF. The DNA of the CDR3 is TGCGCCAGCAGTGAATGGACTAGCCCGCATGAGCAGTTCTTC.

V is TRBV7-9 and J is TRBJ2-3, with 9 bases lining up with TRBD2. Per the germline V gene, CDR1 is SEHNR and CDR2 is FQNEAQ (reference sequence). This CDR3 comprises 15 residues. Unmatched junction bases numbered 5, after V lost 1 base and J lost 6 bases. The CDR3 nucleotides are TGTGCCAGCAGCTTAGATAGCGGGGGACTGGATACGCAGTATTTT. Translating it yields CASSLDSGGLDTQYF.

The chain couples TRBV28 to TRBJ2-7; 7 nucleotides match TRBD1. The J segment lost 2 bases and the V segment lost 0 bases, leaving 10 bases of the junction unmatched. The germline V gene has CDR1 MDHEN and CDR2 SYDVKM. The CDR3 covers 17 residues. Written as DNA, the CDR3 is TGTGCCAGCAGTTTATGGGGCGGACAGGACACTACCTACGAGCAGTACTTC. This translates into CASSLWGGQDTTYEQYF.